This TCR beta chain was profiled in a study of metastatic and nonmetastatic thyroid tumors. MiXCR was used by TCRdb to re-call the PCR reads. In the table there are thousands of clones, approximately 33% of which are singletons. This clone turned up a few times. No patient received treatment before thyroid surgery. The germline V gene encodes CDR1 MRHNA and CDR2 SNTAGT. V lost 0 bases and J 5 bases, leaving 9 bases between the germline ends. The CDR3 spans 14 residues. J is TRBJ2-3 and V is TRBV6-4; D could derive from TRBD1 or TRBD2 (5 bases each). The sample was adjacent normal tissue. This TCR was recovered from a female donor with papillary thyroid cancer or a benign thyroid nodule (not recorded which). Some clones in this sample may be carry-over from other donors' samples. The CDR3 reads CASSDSGAGDTQYF. In nucleotides, the CDR3 is TGTGCCAGCAGTGACTCAGGGGCGGGAGATACGCAGTATTTT.